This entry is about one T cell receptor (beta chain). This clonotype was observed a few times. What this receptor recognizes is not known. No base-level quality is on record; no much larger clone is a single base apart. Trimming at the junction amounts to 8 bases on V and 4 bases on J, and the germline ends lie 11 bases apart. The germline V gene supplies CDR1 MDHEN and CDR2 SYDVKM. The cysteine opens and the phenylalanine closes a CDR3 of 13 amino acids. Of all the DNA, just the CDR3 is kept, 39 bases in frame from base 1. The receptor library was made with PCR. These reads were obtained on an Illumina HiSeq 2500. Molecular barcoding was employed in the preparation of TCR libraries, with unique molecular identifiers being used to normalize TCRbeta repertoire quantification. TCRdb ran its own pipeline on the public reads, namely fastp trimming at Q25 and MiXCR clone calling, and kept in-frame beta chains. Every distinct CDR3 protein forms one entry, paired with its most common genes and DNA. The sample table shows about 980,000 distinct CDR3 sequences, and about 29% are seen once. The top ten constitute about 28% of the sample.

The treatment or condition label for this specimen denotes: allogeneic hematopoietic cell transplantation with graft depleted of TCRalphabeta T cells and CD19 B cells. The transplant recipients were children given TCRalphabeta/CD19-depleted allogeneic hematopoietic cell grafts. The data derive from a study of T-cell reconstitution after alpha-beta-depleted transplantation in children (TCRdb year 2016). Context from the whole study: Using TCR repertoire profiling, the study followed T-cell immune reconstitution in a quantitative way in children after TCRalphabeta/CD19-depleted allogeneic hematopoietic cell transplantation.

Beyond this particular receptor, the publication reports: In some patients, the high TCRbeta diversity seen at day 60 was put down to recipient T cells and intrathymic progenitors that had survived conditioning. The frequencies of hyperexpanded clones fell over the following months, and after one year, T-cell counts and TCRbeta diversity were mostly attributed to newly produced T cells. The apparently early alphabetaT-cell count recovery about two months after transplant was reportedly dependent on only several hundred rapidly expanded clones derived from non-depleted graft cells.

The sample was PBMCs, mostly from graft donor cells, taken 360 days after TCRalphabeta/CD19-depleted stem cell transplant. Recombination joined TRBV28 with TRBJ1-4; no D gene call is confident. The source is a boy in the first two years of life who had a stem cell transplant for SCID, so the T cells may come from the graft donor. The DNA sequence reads TGTGCCAGCGGTAGCTACTATAATGAAAAACTGTTTTTT. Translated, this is CASGSYYNEKLFF.